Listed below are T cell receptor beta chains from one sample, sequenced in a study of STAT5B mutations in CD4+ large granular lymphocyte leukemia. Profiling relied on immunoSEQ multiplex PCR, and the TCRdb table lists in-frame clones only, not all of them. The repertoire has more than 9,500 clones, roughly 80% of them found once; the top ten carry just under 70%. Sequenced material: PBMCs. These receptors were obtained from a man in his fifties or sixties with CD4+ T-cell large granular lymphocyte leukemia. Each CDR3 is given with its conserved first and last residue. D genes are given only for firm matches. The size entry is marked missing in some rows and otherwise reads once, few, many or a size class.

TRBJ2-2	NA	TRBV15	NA	CATRDKPHTGELFF	TGTGCCACCAGGGACAAACCCCACACCGGGGAGCTGTTTTTT
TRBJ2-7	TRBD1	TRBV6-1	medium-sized	CASSGSTGTSNEQYF	TGTGCCAGCAGTGGTTCGACAGGGACCTCCAACGAGCAGTACTTC
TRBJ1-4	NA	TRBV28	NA	CASSLTGQNEKLFF	TGTGCCAGCAGCCTTACAGGGCAGAATGAAAAACTGTTTTTT
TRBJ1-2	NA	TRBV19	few	CASSIARDGYTF	TGTGCCAGTAGTATAGCAAGGGATGGCTACACCTTC
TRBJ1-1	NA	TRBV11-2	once	CASSRRRGAYNTEAFF	TGTGCCAGCAGCCGACGCCGGGGGGCTTATAACACTGAAGCTTTCTTT
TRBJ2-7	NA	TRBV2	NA	CASSVGLHSYEQYF	TGTGCCAGCAGTGTTGGACTACACTCCTACGAGCAGTACTTC
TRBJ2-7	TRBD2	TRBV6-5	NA	CASSFKLAGYPYEQYF	TGTGCCAGCAGTTTTAAACTAGCGGGGTACCCCTACGAGCAGTACTTC
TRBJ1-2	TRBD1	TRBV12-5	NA	CASAPGTGGSGYTF	TGTGCTAGTGCCCCAGGGACAGGGGGCTCCGGCTACACCTTC
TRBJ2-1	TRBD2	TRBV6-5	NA	CASSYSGSGYNEQFF	TGTGCCAGCAGTTATAGCGGGAGTGGCTACAATGAGCAGTTCTTC
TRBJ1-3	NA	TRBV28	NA	CASSLSGALVGGNTIYF	TGTGCCAGCAGTTTATCGGGGGCGCTCGTAGGAGGAAACACCATATATTTT
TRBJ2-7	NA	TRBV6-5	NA	CASSLYSTNPYEQYF	TGTGCCAGCAGTTTATATTCCACCAATCCCTACGAGCAGTACTTC
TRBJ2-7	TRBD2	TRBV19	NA	CASSAGTSLSGEQYF	TGTGCCAGTAGTGCAGGGACTAGCCTTTCGGGGGAGCAGTACTTC
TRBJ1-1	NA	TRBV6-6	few	CASRMNTEAFF	TGTGCCAGCAGGATGAACACTGAAGCTTTCTTT
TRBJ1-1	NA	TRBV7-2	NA	CASSSSAGVRAFF	TGTGCCAGCAGCTCGTCCGCAGGGGTACGGGCTTTCTTT
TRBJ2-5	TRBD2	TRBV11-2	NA	CASSSTSGPHF	TGTGCCAGCAGCTCGACTAGCGGCCCCCACTTC
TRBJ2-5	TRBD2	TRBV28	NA	CASRWGGETQYF	TGTGCCAGCAGATGGGGGGGAGAGACCCAGTACTTC
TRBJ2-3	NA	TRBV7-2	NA	CASSLLGTQGPDTQYF	TGTGCCAGCAGCCTCCTCGGGACCCAAGGGCCAGATACGCAGTATTTT
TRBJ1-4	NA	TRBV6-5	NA	CASRLQGTNEKLFF	TGTGCCAGCAGGCTGCAGGGGACTAATGAAAAACTGTTTTTT
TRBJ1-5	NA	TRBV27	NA	CASSLSSLRGNQPQHF	TGTGCCAGCAGTTTATCGAGTTTACGGGGCAATCAGCCCCAGCATTTT
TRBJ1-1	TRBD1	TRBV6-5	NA	CASNGQGADTEAFF	TGTGCCAGCAACGGACAGGGGGCAGACACTGAAGCTTTCTTT
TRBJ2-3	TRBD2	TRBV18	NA	CASSPAGGGDTQYF	TGTGCCAGCTCACCAGCGGGAGGCGGAGATACGCAGTATTTT
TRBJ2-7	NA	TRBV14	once	CASSPLRQGAYEQYF	TGTGCCAGCAGCCCTTTAAGGCAGGGCGCCTACGAGCAGTACTTC
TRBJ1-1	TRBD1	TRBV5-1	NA	CASSEQGYGYTEAFF	TGCGCCAGCAGCGAACAGGGGTATGGGTACACTGAAGCTTTCTTT
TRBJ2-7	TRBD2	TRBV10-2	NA	CASRKAGNIYEQYF	TGCGCCAGCAGGAAAGCGGGAAATATTTACGAGCAGTACTTC
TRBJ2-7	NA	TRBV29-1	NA	CSVEQLHGSYEQYF	TGCAGCGTGGAACAGCTGCATGGCTCCTACGAGCAGTACTTC
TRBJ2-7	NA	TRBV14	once	CASSPSGRRGSYEQYF	TGTGCCAGCAGCCCCTCGGGGCGGAGGGGATCCTACGAGCAGTACTTC
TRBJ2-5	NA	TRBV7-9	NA	CASSQAQGGQYF	TGTGCCAGCAGCCAAGCCCAGGGGGGGCAGTACTTC
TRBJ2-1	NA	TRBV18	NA	CASSPGQNNEQFF	TGTGCCAGCTCACCGGGGCAGAACAATGAGCAGTTCTTC
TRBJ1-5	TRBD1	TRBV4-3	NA	CASSQESGGGIRPQHF	TGCGCCAGCAGCCAAGAATCAGGGGGAGGGATCCGGCCCCAGCATTTT
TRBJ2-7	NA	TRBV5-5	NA	CASSQSGSARRVTEQYF	TGTGCCAGCAGCCAATCCGGCTCCGCCAGGCGGGTAACAGAGCAGTACTTC
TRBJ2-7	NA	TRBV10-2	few	CASSEAGYEQYF	TGCGCCAGCAGTGAGGCGGGCTACGAGCAGTACTTC
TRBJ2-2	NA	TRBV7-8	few	CASSSRLHNTGELFF	TGTGCCAGCAGCTCCCGACTACATAACACCGGGGAGCTGTTTTTT
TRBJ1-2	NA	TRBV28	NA	CASSSRGRGDGYTF	TGTGCCAGCAGTTCCCGGGGTCGAGGGGATGGCTACACCTTC
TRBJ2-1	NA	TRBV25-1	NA	CASSQPGGGRNEQFF	TGTGCCAGCAGTCAACCAGGGGGCGGGAGGAATGAGCAGTTCTTC
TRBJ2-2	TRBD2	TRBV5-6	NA	CASSRKPGLANPGELFF	TGTGCCAGCAGCCGCAAGCCGGGACTAGCCAATCCCGGGGAGCTGTTTTTT
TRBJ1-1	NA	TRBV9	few	CASSRGAEAFF	TGTGCCAGCAGTAGGGGGGCTGAAGCTTTCTTT
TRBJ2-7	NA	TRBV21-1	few	CASFSSGSYEQYF	TGTGCCAGTTTTTCTAGCGGGAGCTACGAGCAGTACTTC
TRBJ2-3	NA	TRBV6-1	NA	CASRGRTDTQYF	TGTGCCAGCAGGGGCCGCACAGATACGCAGTATTTT
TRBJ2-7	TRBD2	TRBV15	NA	CATSRDSGPYEQYF	TGTGCCACCAGCAGAGATAGCGGGCCGTACGAGCAGTACTTC
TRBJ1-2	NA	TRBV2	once	CASSERFLYTF	TGTGCCAGCAGTGAGCGCTTTCTCTACACCTTC
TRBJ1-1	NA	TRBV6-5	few	CASSRQRMNTEAFF	TGTGCCAGCAGTCGACAGCGCATGAACACTGAAGCTTTCTTT
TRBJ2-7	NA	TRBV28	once	CASSQNLARSYEQYF	TGTGCCAGCAGCCAAAACCTAGCGAGATCCTACGAGCAGTACTTC
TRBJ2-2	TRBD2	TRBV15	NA	CATSRGRGRAGGGELFF	TGTGCCACCAGCAGAGGAAGAGGGAGGGCCGGTGGCGGGGAGCTGTTTTTT
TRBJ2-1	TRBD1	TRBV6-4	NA	CASSDSGTGGYNEQFF	TGTGCCAGCAGTGACTCGGGGACAGGGGGCTACAATGAGCAGTTCTTC
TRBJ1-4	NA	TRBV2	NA	CASIWDANEKLFF	TGTGCCAGCATATGGGATGCTAATGAAAAACTGTTTTTT
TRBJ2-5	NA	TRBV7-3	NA	CASSLGIAETQYF	TGTGCCAGCAGCTTAGGGATTGCAGAGACCCAGTACTTC
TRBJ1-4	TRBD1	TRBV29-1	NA	CSANRGDEKLFF	TGCAGCGCAAACAGGGGGGATGAAAAACTGTTTTTT
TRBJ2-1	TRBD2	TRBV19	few	CASRGLAGVNNEQFF	TGTGCCAGTAGAGGACTAGCGGGAGTGAACAATGAGCAGTTCTTC
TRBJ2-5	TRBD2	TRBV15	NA	CATSRPSGGQETQYF	TGTGCCACCAGCAGACCTAGCGGGGGACAAGAGACCCAGTACTTC
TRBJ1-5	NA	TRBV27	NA	CASKLSGGGQPQHF	TGTGCCAGCAAACTCTCGGGGGGTGGTCAGCCCCAGCATTTT
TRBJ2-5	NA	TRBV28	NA	CASRGQGLFQETQYF	TGTGCCAGCAGGGGGCAGGGGTTATTTCAAGAGACCCAGTACTTC
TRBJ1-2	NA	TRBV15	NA	CATSRVLSGALPYGYTF	TGTGCCACCAGCAGGGTTCTGTCAGGGGCCCTTCCATATGGCTACACCTTC
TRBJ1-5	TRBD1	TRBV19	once	CASTPDRGSQPQHF	TGTGCCAGTACCCCGGACAGGGGCAGTCAGCCCCAGCATTTT
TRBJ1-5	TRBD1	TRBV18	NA	CASSQDREQPQHF	TGTGCCAGCTCTCAAGACAGGGAACAGCCCCAGCATTTT
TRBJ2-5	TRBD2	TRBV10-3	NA	CAISGTSSRETQYF	TGTGCCATCAGTGGGACTAGCAGCAGGGAGACCCAGTACTTC
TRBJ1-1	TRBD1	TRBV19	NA	CASSITGGNTEAFF	TGTGCCAGTAGTATAACAGGGGGGAACACTGAAGCTTTCTTT
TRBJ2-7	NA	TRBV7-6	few	CASSLGPNYEQYF	TGTGCCAGCAGCTTAGGGCCGAACTACGAGCAGTACTTC